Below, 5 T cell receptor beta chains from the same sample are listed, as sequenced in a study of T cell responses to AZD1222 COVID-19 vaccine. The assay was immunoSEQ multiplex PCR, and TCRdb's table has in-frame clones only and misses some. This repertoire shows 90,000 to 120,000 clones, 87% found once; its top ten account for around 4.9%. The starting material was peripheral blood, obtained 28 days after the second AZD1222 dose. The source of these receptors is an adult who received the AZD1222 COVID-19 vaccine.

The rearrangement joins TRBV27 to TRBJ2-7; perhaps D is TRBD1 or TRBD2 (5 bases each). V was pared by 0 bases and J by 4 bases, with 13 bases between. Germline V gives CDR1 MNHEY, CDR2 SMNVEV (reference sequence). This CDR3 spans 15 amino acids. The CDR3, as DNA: TGTGCCAGCAGTTTATCGGGGACGCGGAAATACGAGCAGTACTTC. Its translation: CASSLSGTRKYEQYF.

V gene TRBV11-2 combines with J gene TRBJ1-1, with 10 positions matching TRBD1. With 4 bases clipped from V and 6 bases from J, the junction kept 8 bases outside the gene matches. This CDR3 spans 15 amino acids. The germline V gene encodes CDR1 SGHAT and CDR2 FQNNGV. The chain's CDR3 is CASSSRTGGLAEAFF. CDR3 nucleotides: TGTGCCAGCAGCTCGCGGACAGGGGGTCTCGCTGAAGCTTTCTTT.

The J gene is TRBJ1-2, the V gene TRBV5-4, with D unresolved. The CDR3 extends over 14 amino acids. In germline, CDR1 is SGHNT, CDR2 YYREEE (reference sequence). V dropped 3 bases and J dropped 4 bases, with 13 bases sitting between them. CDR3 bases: TGTGCCAGCAGCTCCCCGGGAGAGGGCTATGGCTACACCTTC. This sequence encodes CASSSPGEGYGYTF.

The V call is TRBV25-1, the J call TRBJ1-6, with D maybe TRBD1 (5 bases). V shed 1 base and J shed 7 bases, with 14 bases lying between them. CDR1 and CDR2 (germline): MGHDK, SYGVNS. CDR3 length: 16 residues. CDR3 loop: CASSESSKGINSPLHF. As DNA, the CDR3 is TGTGCCAGCAGTGAATCTAGTAAGGGGATAAATTCACCCCTCCACTTT.

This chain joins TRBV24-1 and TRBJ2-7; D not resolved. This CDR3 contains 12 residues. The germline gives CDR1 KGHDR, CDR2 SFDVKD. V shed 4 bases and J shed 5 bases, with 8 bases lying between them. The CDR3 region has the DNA TGTGCCACCAGTGACCTGAGGCACGAGCAGTACTTC. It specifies CATSDLRHEQYF.